This entry describes one T cell receptor (beta chain). Profiling relied on immunoSEQ multiplex PCR, and the TCRdb table lists in-frame clones only, not all of them. The sample contains roughly 53,000 clones, around nine tenths of which appear only once. This specimen belongs to a study of OX40 agonist ivuxolimab in advanced cancers. With 0 bases removed from V and 5 bases from J, the gap between germline ends came to 13 bases. The CDR3 consists of 16 residues. Germline CDR1 and CDR2: LNHNV and YYDKDF (reference sequence). This sequence joins TRBV15 and TRBJ1-4; possible D gene TRBD1, 6 bases. The specimen was CD4+ or CD8+ T cells sorted from blood, collected in a trial of the OX40 agonist ivuxolimab. The sequence was obtained from an adult with an advanced solid tumor such as melanoma, head and neck, liver or kidney cancer. The DNA of the CDR3 is TGTGCCACCAGCAGAGATATGACAGGATCCAATGAAAAACTGTTTTTT. It encodes CATSRDMTGSNEKLFF.